This TCR beta chain was obtained from a study of T cell changes during pregnancy in multiple sclerosis. The CDR3 runs 13 residues. With 3 bases removed from V and 5 bases from J, the gap between germline ends came to 10 bases. Germline V gene data show CDR1 as MNHEY and CDR2 as SMNVEV (reference sequence). Generated by immunoSEQ multiplex PCR, the TCRdb table keeps only in-frame clones and is missing some. This sample has almost 65,000 clones; roughly 90% occur once, and the top ten carry less than 2.5%. The input for sequencing was peripheral blood, taken in the first trimester of pregnancy. V gene TRBV27 combines with J gene TRBJ1-1, with D perhaps TRBD1 (6 bases). The sequence derives from a female donor with multiple sclerosis, enrolled in a pregnancy study. The CDR3 is CASSFAGETEAFF. Here the CDR3 DNA reads TGTGCCAGCAGTTTTGCAGGGGAAACTGAAGCTTTCTTT.